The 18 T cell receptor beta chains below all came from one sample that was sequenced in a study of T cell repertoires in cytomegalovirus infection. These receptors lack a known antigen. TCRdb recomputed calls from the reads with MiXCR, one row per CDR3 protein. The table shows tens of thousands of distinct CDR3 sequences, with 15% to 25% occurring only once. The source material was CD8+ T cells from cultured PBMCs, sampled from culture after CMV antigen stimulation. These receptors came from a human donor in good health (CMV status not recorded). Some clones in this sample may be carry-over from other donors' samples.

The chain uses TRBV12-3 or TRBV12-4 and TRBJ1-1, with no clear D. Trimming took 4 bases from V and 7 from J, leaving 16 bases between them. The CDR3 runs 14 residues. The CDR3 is CASSSNGIFGEAFF. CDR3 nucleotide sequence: TGTGCCAGCAGTTCGAACGGGATATTTGGTGAAGCTTTCTTT.

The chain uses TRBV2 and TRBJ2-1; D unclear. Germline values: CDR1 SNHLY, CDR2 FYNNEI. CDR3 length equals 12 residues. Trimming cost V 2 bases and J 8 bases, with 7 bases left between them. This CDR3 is CASSEIMDEQFF. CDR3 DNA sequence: TGTGCCAGCAGTGAAATTATGGATGAGCAGTTCTTC.

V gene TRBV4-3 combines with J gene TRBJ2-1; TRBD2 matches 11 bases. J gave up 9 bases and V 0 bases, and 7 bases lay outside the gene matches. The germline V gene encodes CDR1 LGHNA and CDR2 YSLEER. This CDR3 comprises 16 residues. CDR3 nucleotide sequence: TGCGCCAGCAGCCAAGACGTAGCGGGAGGGTGGATTGAGCAGTTCTTC. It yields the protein CASSQDVAGGWIEQFF.

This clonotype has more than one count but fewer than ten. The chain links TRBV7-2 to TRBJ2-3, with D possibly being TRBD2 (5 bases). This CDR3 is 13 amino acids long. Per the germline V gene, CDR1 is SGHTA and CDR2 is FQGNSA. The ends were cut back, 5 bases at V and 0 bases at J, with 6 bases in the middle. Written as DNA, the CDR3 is TGTGCCAGCAGCCGGACTAGCACAGATACGCAGTATTTT. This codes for CASSRTSTDTQYF.

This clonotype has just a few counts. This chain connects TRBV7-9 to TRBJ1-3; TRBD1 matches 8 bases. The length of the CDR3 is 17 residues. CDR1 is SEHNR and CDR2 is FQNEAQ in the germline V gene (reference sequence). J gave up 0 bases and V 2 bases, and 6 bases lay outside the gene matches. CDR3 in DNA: TGTGCCAGCAGCTTAACGCGACAGGGGTACTCTGGAAACACCATATATTTT. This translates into CASSLTRQGYSGNTIYF.

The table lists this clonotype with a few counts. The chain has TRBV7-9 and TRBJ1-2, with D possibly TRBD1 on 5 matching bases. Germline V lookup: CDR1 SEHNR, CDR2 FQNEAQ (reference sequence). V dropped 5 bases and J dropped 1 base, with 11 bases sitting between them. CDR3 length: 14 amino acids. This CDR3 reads CASSLVQVNYGYTF. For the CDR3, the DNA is TGTGCCAGCAGCCTCGTACAGGTTAACTATGGCTACACCTTC.

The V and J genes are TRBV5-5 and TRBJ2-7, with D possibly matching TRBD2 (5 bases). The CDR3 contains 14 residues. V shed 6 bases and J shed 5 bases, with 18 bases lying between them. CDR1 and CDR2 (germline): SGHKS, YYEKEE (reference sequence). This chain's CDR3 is CASNPTTGGHEQYF. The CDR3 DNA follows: TGTGCCAGCAACCCAACCACCGGCGGGCACGAGCAGTACTTC.

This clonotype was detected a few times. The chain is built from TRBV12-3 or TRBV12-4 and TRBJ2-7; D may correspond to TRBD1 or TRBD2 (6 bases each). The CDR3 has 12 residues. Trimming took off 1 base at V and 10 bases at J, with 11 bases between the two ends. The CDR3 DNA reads TGTGCCAGCAGTTTAGGGGGGGCTTTTCAGTACTTC. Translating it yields CASSLGGAFQYF.

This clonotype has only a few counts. The CDR3 nucleotides read TGTGCCAGCAGCCTTATTGGTGGACAGAACACTGAAGCTTTCTTT. This translates into CASSLIGGQNTEAFF. V gene TRBV7-9 combines with J gene TRBJ1-1, with D maybe TRBD1 (5 bases). The CDR3 has 15 residues. The V gene lost 5 bases and the J gene lost 1 base, with 14 bases spanning the gap. Germline loops: CDR1 SEHNR, CDR2 FQNEAQ (reference sequence). The full variable domain, with the rest looked up from reference TRBV7-9 and TRBJ1-1, is DTGVSQNPRHKITKRGQNVTFRCDPISEHNRLYWYRQTLGQGPEFLTYFQNEAQLEKSRLLSDRFSAERPKGSFSTLEIQRTEQGDSAMYLCASSLIGGQNTEAFFGQGTRLTVV.

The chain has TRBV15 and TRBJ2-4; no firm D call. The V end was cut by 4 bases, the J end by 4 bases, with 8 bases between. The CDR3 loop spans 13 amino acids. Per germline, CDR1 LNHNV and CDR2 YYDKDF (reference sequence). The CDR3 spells CATSTRKKNIQYF. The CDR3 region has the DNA TGTGCCACCAGCACCAGGAAAAAAAACATTCAGTACTTC.

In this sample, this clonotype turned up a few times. CDR3: CASSYAKGPEQYF. The CDR3 bases are TGTGCCAGCAGTTACGCAAAAGGGCCCGAGCAGTACTTC. This chain connects TRBV6-2 or TRBV6-3 to TRBJ2-7; D uncertain. V shed 2 bases and J shed 6 bases, with 11 bases lying between them. From germline, CDR1 is MNHEY and CDR2 SVGEGT. The CDR3 has 13 amino acids.

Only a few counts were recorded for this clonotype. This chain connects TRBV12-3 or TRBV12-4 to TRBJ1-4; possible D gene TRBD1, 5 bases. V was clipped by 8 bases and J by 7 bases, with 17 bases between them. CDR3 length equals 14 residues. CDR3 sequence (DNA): TGTGCCAGCTCGGGGTGGCAGGGATCTGAAAAACTGTTTTTT. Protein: CASSGWQGSEKLFF.

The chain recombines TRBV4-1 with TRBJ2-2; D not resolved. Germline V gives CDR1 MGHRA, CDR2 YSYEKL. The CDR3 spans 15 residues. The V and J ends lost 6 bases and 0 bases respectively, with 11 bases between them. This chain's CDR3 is CASRLSIANTGELFF. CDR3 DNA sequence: TGCGCCAGCAGGCTCTCAATCGCGAACACCGGGGAGCTGTTTTTT.

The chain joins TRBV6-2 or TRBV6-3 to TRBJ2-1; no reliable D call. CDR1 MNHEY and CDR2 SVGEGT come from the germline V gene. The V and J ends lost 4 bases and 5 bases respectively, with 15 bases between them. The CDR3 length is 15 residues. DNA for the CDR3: TGTGCCAGCAGTTCCGTGGGCCTCGCGGACAATGAGCAGTTCTTC. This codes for CASSSVGLADNEQFF.

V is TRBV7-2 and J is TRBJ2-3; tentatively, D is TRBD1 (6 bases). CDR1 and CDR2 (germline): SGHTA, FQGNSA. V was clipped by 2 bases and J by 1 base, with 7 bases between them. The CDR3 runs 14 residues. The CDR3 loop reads CASSLPGGTDTQYF. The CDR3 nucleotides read TGTGCCAGCAGCTTACCAGGGGGCACAGATACGCAGTATTTT.

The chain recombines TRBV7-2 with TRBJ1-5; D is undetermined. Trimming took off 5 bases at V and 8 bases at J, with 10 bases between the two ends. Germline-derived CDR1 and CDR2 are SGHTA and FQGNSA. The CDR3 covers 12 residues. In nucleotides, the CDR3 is TGTGCCAGCAGCGCCCTTATGGAGCCCCAGCATTTT. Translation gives CASSALMEPQHF.

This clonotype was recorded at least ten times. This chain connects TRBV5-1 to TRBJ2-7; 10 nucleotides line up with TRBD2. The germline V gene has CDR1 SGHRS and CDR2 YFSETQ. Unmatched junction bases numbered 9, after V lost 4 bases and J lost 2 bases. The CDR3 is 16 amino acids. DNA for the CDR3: TGCGCCAGCAGCCCCCGGGGTAGCGGGAGGACCTACGAGCAGTACTTC. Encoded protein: CASSPRGSGRTYEQYF.

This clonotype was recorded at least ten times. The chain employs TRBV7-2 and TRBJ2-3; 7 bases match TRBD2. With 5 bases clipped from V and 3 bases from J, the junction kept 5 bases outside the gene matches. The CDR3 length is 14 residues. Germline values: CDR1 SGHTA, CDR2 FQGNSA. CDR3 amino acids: CASSPRLATDTQYF. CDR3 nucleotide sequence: TGTGCCAGCAGCCCCCGACTAGCTACAGATACGCAGTATTTT.